One sample yielded the 17 T cell receptor beta chains listed below, sequenced in a study of tumor and adjacent non-tumor tissue in lung cancer. RNA was extracted from bulk tissue without any cell sorting. TCRbeta libraries were built with three rounds of nested PCR, modified from ARM-PCR. A single record per CDR3 protein comes from TCRdb applying MiXCR to the multiplex PCR reads. There are about 120,000 distinct CDR3 sequences in the sample; over 70% occur only once, and about 23% lies in the top ten. The sequencing input was lung tumor tissue. These receptors were taken from an older man with non-small cell lung cancer.

Worth noting for this clonotype: A much larger clone is a single base away; this may be a read error. This rearrangement joins TRBV24-1 to TRBJ2-3; 9 bases agree with TRBD1. The CDR3 runs to 14 residues. Germline lookup yields CDR1 KGHDR and CDR2 SFDVKD. Losses at the gene ends were 4 bases for V and 13 bases for J; bases not matched to a gene: 11. The CDR3 loop is CATSERTGAGTKYF. CDR3 bases: TGTGCCACCAGTGAAAGGACAGGGGCGGGCACGAAGTATTTT.

Concerning this clonotype itself: A much larger clone lies a single base off, so this may be a read error. V usage is TRBV28 and J usage is TRBJ2-7, with 10 nucleotides matching TRBD1. Germline V gene sequence: CDR1 MDHEN, CDR2 SYDVKM. This CDR3 region has 15 residues. The CDR3: CANSSGQGGRYEQYF. The CDR3 region has the DNA TGTGCCAACAGTTCCGGACAGGGGGGTCGATACGAGCAGTACTTC. The whole variable domain, filled in from reference TRBV28 and TRBJ2-7, reads DVKVTQSSRYLVKRTGEKVFLECVQDMDHENMFWYRQDPGLGLRLIYFSYDVKMKEKGDIPEGYSVSREKKERFSLILESASTNQTSMYLCANSSGQGGRYEQYFGPGTRLTVT.

The chain joins TRBV4-1 to TRBJ2-7; possible D gene TRBD2, 5 bases. Looked up from germline, CDR1 is MGHRA and CDR2 is YSYEKL. The CDR3 runs 14 residues. Trimming stripped 1 base from V and 7 bases from J, with 14 bases between. CDR3 nucleotides: TGCGCCAGCAGCCAAGTTAGAGGGTTGAAGGAGCAGTACTTC. Its protein is CASSQVRGLKEQYF.

With respect to this clonotype: The junction departs from germline at one end; a sequencing error may be responsible. The V call is TRBV11-3, the J call TRBJ2-2; D not certain. Germline-derived CDR1 and CDR2 are SGHNT and YENEEA. CDR3 size: 16 residues. In DNA, the CDR3 is TGTGTCAGCAGCTTATTCGTCGATTACAACACCGGGGAGCTGTTTTTT. Translation gives CVSSLFVDYNTGELFF.

As regards this clonotype: The junction does not match germline at one end; this may be a read error. This chain connects TRBV5-1 to TRBJ2-2; D is uncertain. Germline CDR1 reads SGHRS; CDR2 reads YFSETQ. The CDR3 loop spans 13 amino acids. The CDR3: CATSLAMTGELFF. In DNA form, the CDR3 reads TGCGCCACCAGCCTCGCAATGACCGGGGAGCTGTTTTTT.

Concerning this clonotype itself: One end of the junction fails to match germline, which may point to a read error. The chain combines TRBV5-1 with TRBJ1-3; D ambiguous. The CDR3 loop spans 13 amino acids. Germline-derived CDR1 and CDR2 are SGHRS and YFSETQ. This CDR3 is CANSTGTGNTIYF. The CDR3 DNA reads as TGCGCCAACAGCACCGGGACTGGAAACACCATATATTTT.

In the case of this clonotype: Mismatch with germline at one junction end may stem from a read error. The CDR3 spells CASSLVIGTQGYTF. In DNA, the CDR3 is TGTGCCAGCAGTTTGGTTATAGGGACTCAAGGCTACACCTTC. This sequence joins TRBV5-5 and TRBJ1-2; possibly TRBD1 for D (5 bases). The CDR3 sequence is 14 residues long. CDR1 SGHKS and CDR2 YYEKEE come from the germline V gene (reference sequence).

The chain carries TRBV29-1 and TRBJ1-1, with D possibly TRBD1 on 5 matching bases. Germline-derived CDR1 and CDR2 are SQVTM and ANQGSEA. This CDR3 is built from 14 residues. The CDR3 here is CTAQTPRGLSRSFF. The CDR3 DNA is TGCACCGCCCAAACACCTAGGGGACTTAGTCGGTCTTTCTTT.

This clonotype has at least ten counts. V and J are TRBV7-9 and TRBJ2-5; D ambiguous. The V and J ends lost 5 bases and 3 bases respectively, with 10 bases between them. The CDR3 contains 13 residues. Germline loops: CDR1 SEHNR, CDR2 FQNEAQ (reference sequence). The CDR3 reads CASSPLAKETQYF. The CDR3 region has the DNA TGTGCCAGCAGCCCCCTGGCCAAAGAGACCCAGTACTTC.

The sample holds one count of this clonotype. In DNA form, the CDR3 reads TGCAGTGCTATCACGCTATACTCCTACGAGCAGTACTTC. It is translated as CSAITLYSYEQYF. The rearrangement links TRBV20-1 to TRBJ2-7; unclear D gene. The CDR3 extends over 13 amino acids. V lost 4 bases, J lost 0 bases, and 10 bases lay in between. Per the germline V gene, CDR1 is DFQATT and CDR2 is SNEGSKA (reference sequence).

This clonotype was seen once. At one end, the junction sequence differs from germline, possibly due to a read error. The chain is built from TRBV6-5 and TRBJ1-2; possible D gene TRBD1, 6 bases. CDR1 is MNHEY, CDR2 SVGAGI, per germline. The CDR3 has 12 residues. In DNA, the CDR3 is TGTGCCAACAGTTCGGCCTCCGGGGGCCCAGCCTTC. Protein product: CANSSASGGPAF.

As regards this clonotype: The CDR3 end shows no conserved phenylalanine or tryptophan, and so a read error is likely. The chain has TRBV29-1 and TRBJ2-7, with a possible D match to TRBD1 (6 bases). The CDR3 sequence is 13 residues long. Germline loops: CDR1 SQVTM, CDR2 ANQGSEA. Trimming removed 6 bases at V and 4 bases at J, with 16 bases between. The CDR3: CSVTQGTPYEQYI. DNA for the CDR3: TGCAGCGTCACACAGGGTACACCATACGAGCAGTACATC.

Notes on this clonotype: A junction end diverges from the germline sequence, so it may reflect a read error. V is TRBV4-1 and J is TRBJ2-6, with D possibly TRBD1 on 6 matching bases. This CDR3 spans 18 amino acids. Germline-derived CDR1 and CDR2 are MGHRA and YSYEKL. The CDR3 DNA reads TGCGCCAACAGCCAGCAGAGACAAAAATTCTCAGGGGCCAACGTCCAGACTTTC. Its protein is CANSQQRQKFSGANVQTF.

In the case of this clonotype: The conserved phenylalanine or tryptophan normally closing the CDR3 is absent here, so this likely arose from a read error. The CDR3 is CTVEDHTSGIYSEQFL. Written as DNA, the CDR3 is TGCACCGTTGAAGATCACACTAGCGGCATCTACAGTGAGCAGTTCTTA. The chain employs TRBV29-1 and TRBJ2-1; 8 bases agree with TRBD2. The CDR3 is made up of 16 amino acids. Germline V lookup: CDR1 SQVTM, CDR2 ANQGSEA.

With respect to this clonotype: Its ends do not fully match the called genes, so a read error is possible. The chain links TRBV29-1 to TRBJ2-1; no firm D call. The CDR3 consists of 12 residues. Looked up from germline, CDR1 is SQVTM and CDR2 is ANQGSEA. The CDR3 region has the DNA TGCAGCGTTGTGATTAGAGTGAATGAACAGTTCTTC. It yields the protein CSVVIRVNEQFF.

Comments on this clonotype: The conserved final phenylalanine or tryptophan is absent from the CDR3, which likely points to a read error. The V gene is TRBV29-1, the J gene TRBJ2-7; 11 bases map to TRBD2. The junction had 7 bases not matched to a gene; V was cut back by 6 bases and J by 3 bases. Germline CDR1 SQVTM, CDR2 ANQGSEA. The CDR3 length is 14 residues. CDR3 amino acids: CSVGGTSGIYEQYL. For the CDR3, the DNA is TGCAGCGTGGGAGGGACTAGCGGAATCTACGAGCAGTACTTA.

Note on this clonotype: An end of the junction does not agree with germline; a read error may underlie this. The chain combines TRBV10-3 with TRBJ2-5; 7 bases are shared with TRBD2. The length of the CDR3 is 14 residues. The germline V gene encodes CDR1 ENHRY and CDR2 SYGVKD. CDR3 DNA: TGTGACATCAGTGGGGCGGGAGCTAAGGAGACCCAGTATTTC. Residues: CDISGAGAKETQYF.